This T cell receptor (beta chain) originates from a study of blood T cells in healthy people across ages. Peripheral blood samples of approximately 10 milliliters were drawn from each donor. A second PCR of roughly 6 to 12 cycles used a sample-barcoded 5' primer and a J-beta primer mix. TCRdb reanalysed the 5' RACE reads using MiXCR and keeps one entry per CDR3 protein. The sample holds some 780,000 distinct CDR3 sequences, around 50% seen once. Trimming cost V 7 bases and J 6 bases; bases outside gene matches: 13. The CDR3 consists of 15 residues. Looked up from germline, CDR1 is MGHDK and CDR2 is SYGVNS.

This receptor was obtained from a man aged 40-49 years in good health. The V gene is TRBV25-1, the J gene TRBJ2-7, with 9 positions matching TRBD2. The sequenced sample was blood. CDR3 in amino acids: CASTPLIAGGGEQYF. CDR3 coding DNA: TGTGCCAGCACCCCTCTCATTGCGGGAGGGGGCGAGCAGTACTTC.